This T cell receptor beta chain was sequenced for a study of T cells in localized non-small cell lung cancer. Points from the study as a whole: Higher blood T cell density tracked longer overall survival. One tumor region alone was sequenced, and heterogeneity therefore remains possible.

Profiled with immunoSEQ multiplex PCR; TCRdb holds only in-frame clones, not every one. Of approximately 76,000 clones in the sample, 65% to 85% are singletons; the top ten hold 8.5% to 10%. Germline-derived CDR1 and CDR2 are SGHDT and YYEEEE. The CDR3 runs 17 residues. Trimming took off 3 bases at V and 0 bases at J, with 19 bases between the two ends. Worth noting for this clone: No antigen is known for it.

The V call is TRBV5-6, the J call TRBJ2-7, with a possible D match to TRBD2 (5 bases). This sequence was found in a female donor aged 60 or older with stage I lung adenocarcinoma. The sample here was peripheral blood, taken before any cancer treatment. DNA of the CDR3: TGTGCCAGCAGCTCTAGTTGGAGGCGGGTAAGCTCCTACGAGCAGTACTTC. Translation: CASSSSWRRVSSYEQYF.